One sample yielded the 21 T cell receptor beta chains listed below, sequenced in a study of T cell repertoires in cytomegalovirus infection. Antigens of these TCRs are unknown. TCRdb reprocessed the reads with MiXCR, giving one entry per CDR3 protein. The sample has approximately 770,000 distinct CDR3 sequences, about 27% seen once. The sequences come from cultured CD8+ T cells from PBMCs, collected from culture after CMV antigen stimulation. The receptors originated from a human donor in good health (CMV status not recorded). Some clones in this sample may be carry-over from other donors' samples.

A few counts support this clonotype. The chain combines TRBV5-8 with TRBJ2-2, with D possibly TRBD1 on 6 matching bases. The CDR3 sequence is 16 residues long. Trimming removed 2 bases from V and 4 bases from J, with 15 bases in between. CDR1 is SGHTS, CDR2 YDEGEE, per germline. Here the CDR3 reads CASSFRDGGATGELFF. Here the CDR3 DNA reads TGTGCCAGCAGCTTCCGGGATGGGGGCGCCACCGGGGAGCTGTTTTTT.

This clonotype was found a few times. This chain connects TRBV10-3 to TRBJ2-3; TRBD1 matches 7 bases. The CDR3 spans 17 residues. The V segment lost 6 bases and the J segment 5 bases; nucleotides outside the gene matches: 17. CDR1 and CDR2 (germline): ENHRY, SYGVKD. The DNA of the CDR3 is TGTGCCATCAGGGTTTGGTCCGGGACAGAAGGCATAGATACGCAGTATTTT. Translation gives CAIRVWSGTEGIDTQYF.

This clonotype was observed a handful of times. The CDR3 loop reads CASSYPPGTDTQYF. CDR3 in DNA: TGTGCCAGCAGTTACCCCCCGGGGACAGATACGCAGTATTTT. V and J are TRBV6-5 and TRBJ2-3, with D perhaps TRBD2 (5 bases). This CDR3 has 14 amino acids. Between the trimmed V and J ends, which lost 2 bases and 3 bases, there was a span of 9 bases. Germline V gives CDR1 MNHEY, CDR2 SVGAGI.

This clonotype was recorded a few times. The rearrangement uses TRBV12-3 or TRBV12-4 and TRBJ1-3; the D is unclear. Trimming left V 7 bases short and J 2 bases short, with 12 bases between. The CDR3 length is 14 residues. The CDR3, as DNA: TGTGCCAGCACCCCCCTTGCGGCTGGAAACACCATATATTTT. This sequence encodes CASTPLAAGNTIYF.

This clonotype was counted many times. This chain connects TRBV6-5 to TRBJ2-5, with D possibly matching TRBD1 (6 bases). Trimming shortened V by 2 bases and J by 5 bases, and 15 bases separated the two germline ends. The CDR3 is made up of 15 amino acids. CDR1 MNHEY and CDR2 SVGAGI come from the germline V gene. This CDR3 is CASSYKDRGVETQYF. CDR3 coding DNA: TGTGCCAGCAGTTACAAGGACAGAGGGGTGGAGACCCAGTACTTC.

The chain couples TRBV6-2 or TRBV6-3 to TRBJ1-2, with a possible D match to TRBD1 (5 bases). Trimming left V 2 bases short and J 8 bases short, with 12 bases between. Germline CDR1 and CDR2: MNHEY and SVGEGT. The CDR3 is made up of 13 amino acids. The CDR3 nucleotides read TGTGCCAGCAGTTACCTGCAGGGAGTGGGCTACACCTTC. It translates to CASSYLQGVGYTF.

The sample holds a few counts of this clonotype. The chain carries TRBV6-5 and TRBJ2-1; tentative D call: TRBD1 (5 bases). This CDR3 contains 14 residues. Germline V gene data show CDR1 as MNHEY and CDR2 as SVGAGI. Trimming took off 4 bases at V and 8 bases at J, with 15 bases between the two ends. CDR3 sequence: CASSSSTGVDEQFF. In nucleotides, the CDR3 is TGTGCCAGCAGTTCCAGCACAGGCGTCGATGAGCAGTTCTTC.

This sequence joins TRBV10-3 and TRBJ1-3, with 8 bases that match TRBD1. With 6 bases clipped from V and 0 bases from J, the junction kept 13 bases outside the gene matches. The CDR3 spans 18 residues. Germline CDR1 and CDR2: ENHRY and SYGVKD. This chain's CDR3 is CAIRTGANTLPSGNTIYF. CDR3 sequence (DNA): TGTGCCATCAGGACAGGGGCGAACACCCTACCCTCTGGAAACACCATATATTTT.

The gene calls are TRBV6-6 and TRBJ1-1; 7 nucleotides match TRBD1. V shed 4 bases and J 0 bases; nucleotides not matched to a gene: 11. Germline V CDR1 and CDR2: MNHNY, SVGAGI (reference sequence). The CDR3 has 17 residues. DNA of the CDR3: TGTGCCAGCAGTTCATCCCGGGACAGTCTTTTGAACACTGAAGCTTTCTTT. This sequence encodes CASSSSRDSLLNTEAFF.

This clonotype was seen more than once but under ten times. The chain employs TRBV5-1 and TRBJ2-5; TRBD2 matches 7 bases. The junction had 9 bases not matched to a gene; V was cut back by 2 bases and J by 5 bases. The germline V gene has CDR1 SGHRS and CDR2 YFSETQ. The CDR3 has 15 amino acids. Here the CDR3 DNA reads TGCGCCAGCAGCTTTGCTAGCGGCTCCGGGGAGACCCAGTACTTC. The encoded protein is CASSFASGSGETQYF.

This clonotype occurred many times. The genes are TRBV7-2 and TRBJ1-2, with D perhaps TRBD1 (5 bases). V shed 0 bases and J shed 14 bases, with 16 bases lying between them. CDR1 and CDR2 (germline): SGHTA, FQGNSA. The CDR3 is made up of 13 amino acids. CDR3 sequence (DNA): TGTGCCAGCAGCTTAGCCGACAGAGGATGGCTAACCTTC. It translates to CASSLADRGWLTF. Using reference TRBV7-2 and TRBJ1-2 for the parts outside the CDR3, the full variable domain is GAGVSQSPSNKVTEKGKDVELRCDPISGHTALYWYRQSLGQGLEFLIYFQGNSAPDKSGLPSDRFSAERTGGSVSTLTIQRTQQEDSAVYLCASSLADRGWLTFGSGTRLTVV.

The genes are TRBV6-1 and TRBJ2-3, with 9 bases matching TRBD1. This CDR3 comprises 15 residues. From germline, CDR1 is MNHNS and CDR2 SASEGT. V was clipped by 4 bases and J by 1 base; unmatched bases: 3. CDR3 coding DNA: TGTGCCAGCAGTGGCCGGACAGGGGGCACAGATACGCAGTATTTT. This gives the protein CASSGRTGGTDTQYF.

At least ten counts were recorded for this clonotype. This chain joins TRBV7-2 and TRBJ2-3, with 8 bases aligning to TRBD2. The germline gives CDR1 SGHTA, CDR2 FQGNSA. The trim removed 4 bases at V and 5 bases at J, leaving 8 bases unmatched. The CDR3 is made up of 15 amino acids. CDR3 loop: CASSYAGGLRDTQYF. CDR3 coding DNA: TGTGCCAGCAGCTACGCGGGGGGACTTAGAGATACGCAGTATTTT.

This chain joins TRBV27 and TRBJ2-3; possibly TRBD1 or TRBD2 for D (5 bases each). The CDR3 contains 17 residues. Germline CDR1 is MNHEY and CDR2 is SMNVEV (reference sequence). V was clipped by 1 base and J by 1 base, with 15 bases between them. The CDR3 is CASSLWHLPGRTDTQYF. The CDR3 DNA is TGTGCCAGCAGTTTATGGCATCTACCGGGACGCACAGATACGCAGTATTTT.

For this clonotype: With a much larger clone just one base away, this may be a read error. It is unclear where the CDR3 begins or ends on the DNA, so no DNA is shown, and the CDR3 is as TCRdb lists it. This rearrangement joins TRBV11-2 to TRBJ1-1. The CDR3 has 17 residues if both end residues are counted. Germline values: CDR1 SGHAT, CDR2 FQNNGV. CDR3 protein: CASSLDQWGGGATEASF.

This clonotype has only a few counts. The chain combines TRBV6-5 with TRBJ1-2, with unresolved D. CDR1 MNHEY and CDR2 SVGAGI come from the germline V gene. The CDR3 covers 17 residues. V was cut by 0 bases and J by 0 bases, with 14 bases left in between. The CDR3, as DNA: TGTGCCAGCAGTTACTCGCTTCTAGGACGGACTAACTATGGCTACACCTTC. This sequence encodes CASSYSLLGRTNYGYTF.

There are a few counts of this clonotype. This chain joins TRBV7-9 and TRBJ1-1, with D hard to call. CDR3 size: 12 residues. Germline V gene data show CDR1 as SEHNR and CDR2 as FQNEAQ (reference sequence). The ends were cut back, 0 bases at V and 6 bases at J, with 5 bases in the middle. The CDR3 nucleotides read TGTGCCAGCAGCTTAGCGTACCCTGAAGCTTTCTTT. Translating it yields CASSLAYPEAFF.

The chain has TRBV27 and TRBJ1-2; 8 positions match TRBD1. CDR1 is MNHEY and CDR2 is SMNVEV in the germline V gene (reference sequence). Trimming cost V 7 bases and J 4 bases; bases outside gene matches: 8. The CDR3 consists of 14 residues. This CDR3 is CASKIGTGVYGYTF. The CDR3 DNA reads as TGTGCCAGCAAAATCGGGACAGGTGTCTATGGCTACACCTTC.

The rearrangement links TRBV6-2 or TRBV6-3 to TRBJ2-1, with 9 bases matching TRBD2. The CDR3 extends over 17 amino acids. Germline CDR1 MNHEY, CDR2 SVGEGT. Unmatched junction bases numbered 5, after V lost 0 bases and J lost 2 bases. Here the CDR3 DNA reads TGTGCCAGCAGTTACTCGAAGTTAGCGGGGGCCTACAATGAGCAGTTCTTC. It is translated as CASSYSKLAGAYNEQFF.

The V and J genes are TRBV5-1 and TRBJ2-3; the match to TRBD2 covers 8 bases. This CDR3 is 16 amino acids long. Trimming cost V 0 bases and J 2 bases; bases outside gene matches: 5. Germline V gives CDR1 SGHRS, CDR2 YFSETQ. This CDR3 reads CASSLGVAGPTDTQYF. CDR3 nucleotide sequence: TGCGCCAGCAGCTTGGGAGTAGCGGGGCCCACAGATACGCAGTATTTT.

The rearrangement joins TRBV7-2 to TRBJ2-5, with 7 bases lining up with TRBD1. Trimming took 1 base from V and 5 from J; bases not matched to a gene: 13. Germline assignment: CDR1 SGHTA and CDR2 FQGNSA. The CDR3 spans 17 residues. The CDR3 DNA reads as TGTGCCAGCAGCTTAGAGGGGGCCAGCCCGACGGGGGAGACCCAGTACTTC. This sequence encodes CASSLEGASPTGETQYF.